This entry is about one T cell receptor (beta chain). V trimming: 4 bases; J trimming: 5 bases; junction bases outside the gene matches: 6. Germline loops: CDR1 SGHNT, CDR2 YYREEE (reference sequence). This CDR3 region has 15 residues. The data derive from a study of blood T cell repertoires in COVID-19. Study-level background: Whether acute or convalescent, the COVID-19 samples came from the United States, Italy and Spain.

Using immunoSEQ multiplex PCR, the repertoire was profiled, and TCRdb retains in-frame clones only, with some absent. The table lists 79,000 or so clones, approximately 84% of them singletons. The chain uses TRBV5-4 and TRBJ2-2, with 9 bases aligning to TRBD2. The sequence was collected from a man between 60 and 70 years old with COVID-19, enrolled during active disease. Material for sequencing was peripheral blood. CDR3: CASSLSGSVTGELFF. The CDR3 bases are TGTGCCAGCAGCCTTAGCGGGAGTGTGACCGGGGAGCTGTTTTTT.